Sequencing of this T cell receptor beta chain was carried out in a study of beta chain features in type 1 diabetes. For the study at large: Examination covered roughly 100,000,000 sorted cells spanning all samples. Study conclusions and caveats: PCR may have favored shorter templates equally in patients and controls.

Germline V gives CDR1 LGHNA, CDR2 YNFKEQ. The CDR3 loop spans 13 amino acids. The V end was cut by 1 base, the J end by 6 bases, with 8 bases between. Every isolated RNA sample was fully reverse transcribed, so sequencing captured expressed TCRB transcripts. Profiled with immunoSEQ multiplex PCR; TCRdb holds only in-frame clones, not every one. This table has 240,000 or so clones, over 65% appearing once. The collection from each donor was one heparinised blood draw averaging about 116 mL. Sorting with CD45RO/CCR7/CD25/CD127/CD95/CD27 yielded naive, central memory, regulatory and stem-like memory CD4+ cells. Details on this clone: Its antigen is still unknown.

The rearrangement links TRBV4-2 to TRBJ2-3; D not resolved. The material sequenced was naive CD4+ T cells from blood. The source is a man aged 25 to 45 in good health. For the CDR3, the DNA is TGTGCCAGCAGCCAAGTGTCCTCCGATACGCAGTATTTT. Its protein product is CASSQVSSDTQYF.